This T cell receptor (beta chain) stems from a study of patients and donors after allogeneic stem cell transplantation. TCRdb analysed the RT-PCR reads with MiXCR anew, one entry per CDR3 protein. The table lists roughly 140,000 distinct CDR3 sequences, over 35% of them singletons. The V end lost 6 bases, the J end lost 7 bases, and 12 bases lay between the germline ends. This CDR3 has 12 residues. Germline CDR1 reads SEHNR; CDR2 reads FQNEAQ (reference sequence). This clonotype was detected a few times. What was sequenced was blood, either unsorted or a sorted T cell fraction (not recorded which). V and J are TRBV7-9 and TRBJ1-1; D call uncertain. This clonotype originated in a human donor who was either an allogeneic HSCT recipient or a stem cell or donor lymphocyte infusion donor (not recorded which). It is not recorded whose cells these are; they may come from a transplant donor. CDR3 DNA sequence: TGTGCCAGCAGGTATTACGGAGATGAAGCTTTCTTT. Amino acid sequence: CASRYYGDEAFF.